This entry describes one T cell receptor beta chain. Its antigen remains unknown. The CD8+ and CD4+ T cells were negatively isolated, with the TEMRA cells enriched by FACS. Random-hexamer reverse transcription was applied to roughly 0.5 to 1 ug RNA. The TCR beta CDR3 was amplified by immunoSEQ multiplex PCR across 54 Vbeta, 13 Jbeta. Using its own MiXCR run on the immunoSEQ multiplex PCR reads, TCRdb lists one record per CDR3 protein. This table has about 210,000 distinct CDR3 sequences, about 95% appearing once. Looked up from germline, CDR1 is SSHAT and CDR2 is FNYEAQ (reference sequence). The trim removed 5 bases at V and 9 bases at J, leaving 11 bases unmatched. The CDR3 has 14 residues. These data originate in a study of CD8 T cells in Susac syndrome. General study results and limits: The relatively small number of individuals in the TCR sequencing and HLA analysis was acknowledged by the study.

Sequencing input: CD4+ T cells from PBMCs. This TCR derives from a human donor in good health. This chain connects TRBV7-7 to TRBJ2-5, with 8 bases that match TRBD1. The CDR3 is CASSAGTGLSAQYF. DNA of the CDR3: TGTGCCAGCAGCGCCGGGACAGGACTTTCTGCCCAGTACTTC.